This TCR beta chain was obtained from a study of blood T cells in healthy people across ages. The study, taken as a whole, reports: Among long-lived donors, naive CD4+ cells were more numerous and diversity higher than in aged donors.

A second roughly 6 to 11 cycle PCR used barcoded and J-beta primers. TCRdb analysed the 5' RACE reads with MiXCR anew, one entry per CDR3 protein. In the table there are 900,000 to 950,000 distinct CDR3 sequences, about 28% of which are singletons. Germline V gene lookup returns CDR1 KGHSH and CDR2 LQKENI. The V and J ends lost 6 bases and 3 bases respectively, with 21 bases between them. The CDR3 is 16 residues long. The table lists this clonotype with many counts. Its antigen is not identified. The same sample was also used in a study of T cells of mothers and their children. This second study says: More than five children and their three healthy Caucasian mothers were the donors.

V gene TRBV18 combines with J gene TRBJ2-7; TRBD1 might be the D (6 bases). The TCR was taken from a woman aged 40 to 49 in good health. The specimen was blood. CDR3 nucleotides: TGTGCCAGCTCTCCGGCCGGGACATCGGCTAACTACGAGCAGTACTTC. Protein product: CASSPAGTSANYEQYF.